The rows below give T cell receptor beta chains drawn from one sample of a study of early T cells in non-severe SARS-CoV-2 infection. From the 5' RACE reads, TCRdb called clonotypes with MiXCR, one entry per CDR3 protein. The top ten clones hold roughly 4.4% of a sample with fewer than 30,000 distinct CDR3 sequences, 5.3% of them seen once. The sample consisted of whole blood. The receptor source for this set is an adult who was a healthcare worker with PCR-confirmed SARS-CoV-2 infection or an uninfected control (not recorded which). The CDR3 runs from the conserved cysteine through the conserved F or W. The D gene is left open where the match is weak. A row's size may be missing; if present it is once, few, many or a size class.

J gene: TRBJ1-4
V gene: TRBV5-5
clone size: many
D gene: .
CDR3 protein: CASSFIMGGSEKLFF
CDR3 DNA: TGTGCCAGCAGCTTCATCATGGGCGGGTCTGAAAAACTGTTTTTT

J gene: TRBJ2-1
V gene: TRBV10-3
clone size: many
D gene: TRBD1
CDR3 protein: CAISSPQQGTNEQFF
CDR3 DNA: TGTGCCATCAGTAGCCCCCAACAGGGGACAAATGAGCAGTTCTTC

J gene: TRBJ2-1
V gene: TRBV7-2
clone size: many
D gene: TRBD2
CDR3 protein: CAVSGLSYNEQFF
CDR3 DNA: TGTGCCGTTTCGGGACTATCCTACAATGAGCAGTTCTTC

J gene: TRBJ2-5
V gene: TRBV5-5
clone size: medium-sized
D gene: .
CDR3 protein: CASSWGQETQYF
CDR3 DNA: TGTGCCAGCAGCTGGGGCCAAGAGACCCAGTACTTC

J gene: TRBJ2-7
V gene: TRBV20-1
clone size: medium-sized
D gene: TRBD1
CDR3 protein: CSAPRGGQGGNEQYF
CDR3 DNA: TGCAGTGCCCCCAGGGGGGGACAGGGCGGCAACGAGCAGTACTTC

J gene: TRBJ2-5
V gene: TRBV28
clone size: many
D gene: .
CDR3 protein: CATESGSRGKETQYF
CDR3 DNA: TGTGCCACCGAGTCGGGCAGTAGAGGAAAGGAGACCCAGTACTTC

J gene: TRBJ2-1
V gene: TRBV5-6
clone size: many
D gene: .
CDR3 protein: CASSFTILRQTSYNEQFF
CDR3 DNA: TGTGCCAGCAGCTTTACTATCCTTCGACAGACCTCCTACAATGAGCAGTTCTTC

J gene: TRBJ2-7
V gene: TRBV29-1
clone size: many
D gene: .
CDR3 protein: CSSLYYDEQYF
CDR3 DNA: TGCTCCAGCTTGTACTACGACGAGCAGTACTTC

J gene: TRBJ2-1
V gene: TRBV25-1
clone size: few
D gene: TRBD2
CDR3 protein: CASSDGGLAVYNEQFF
CDR3 DNA: TGTGCCAGCAGCGATGGGGGACTAGCCGTGTACAATGAGCAGTTCTTC

J gene: TRBJ2-1
V gene: TRBV5-1
clone size: many
D gene: .
CDR3 protein: CATSDSGNEQFF
CDR3 DNA: TGCGCCACCTCGGACAGCGGCAATGAGCAGTTCTTC

J gene: TRBJ2-3
V gene: TRBV7-2
clone size: many
D gene: .
CDR3 protein: CASLLKGRSTDTQYF
CDR3 DNA: TGTGCCAGCCTACTCAAAGGCAGAAGCACAGATACGCAGTATTTT

J gene: TRBJ1-1
V gene: TRBV4-1
clone size: many
D gene: .
CDR3 protein: CASSQANTEAFF
CDR3 DNA: TGCGCCAGCAGCCAAGCCAACACTGAAGCTTTCTTT

J gene: TRBJ2-7
V gene: TRBV29-1
clone size: many
D gene: .
CDR3 protein: CSVDPKGDALGEQYF
CDR3 DNA: TGCAGCGTTGACCCCAAGGGGGATGCTTTGGGCGAGCAGTACTTC

J gene: TRBJ1-1
V gene: TRBV6-4
clone size: many
D gene: .
CDR3 protein: CASSVHLNTEAFF
CDR3 DNA: TGTGCCAGCAGTGTACACCTGAACACTGAAGCTTTCTTT

J gene: TRBJ2-1
V gene: TRBV7-2
clone size: many
D gene: TRBD2
CDR3 protein: CASSGTRGNEQFF
CDR3 DNA: TGTGCCAGCAGCGGGACTAGGGGCAATGAGCAGTTCTTC

J gene: TRBJ1-2
V gene: TRBV12-3/TRBV12-4
clone size: many
D gene: .
CDR3 protein: CASSLMAAGYTF
CDR3 DNA: TGTGCCAGCAGTTTGATGGCGGCTGGCTACACCTTC

J gene: TRBJ2-3
V gene: TRBV11-2
clone size: many
D gene: TRBD2
CDR3 protein: CASSSLGRENADTQYF
CDR3 DNA: TGTGCCAGCAGCTCCCTTGGGCGGGAGAATGCAGATACGCAGTATTTT

J gene: TRBJ2-1
V gene: TRBV29-1
clone size: many
D gene: .
CDR3 protein: CSVEDGADEQFF
CDR3 DNA: TGCAGCGTTGAAGACGGCGCAGATGAGCAGTTCTTC

J gene: TRBJ1-5
V gene: TRBV24-1
clone size: many
D gene: .
CDR3 protein: CATSDPGVGNQPQHF
CDR3 DNA: TGTGCCACCAGTGATCCCGGGGTCGGCAATCAGCCCCAGCATTTT

J gene: TRBJ1-2
V gene: TRBV6-5
clone size: many
D gene: .
CDR3 protein: CASSYSFGEGFYGYTF
CDR3 DNA: TGTGCCAGCAGTTACTCCTTTGGGGAGGGTTTCTATGGCTACACCTTC

J gene: TRBJ2-6
V gene: TRBV28
clone size: many
D gene: TRBD2
CDR3 protein: CASSPGTSGVSGANVLTF
CDR3 DNA: TGTGCCAGCAGTCCAGGGACTAGCGGGGTATCTGGGGCCAACGTCCTGACTTTC

J gene: TRBJ2-2
V gene: TRBV18
clone size: .
D gene: .
CDR3 protein: CASSPRAPVDTGELFF
CDR3 DNA: TGTGCCAGCTCACCACGAGCCCCTGTGGACACCGGGGAGCTGTTTTTT